The 10 T cell receptor beta chains listed next were all sequenced from one sample in a study of OX40 agonist ivuxolimab in advanced cancers. TCRdb's table, derived via immunoSEQ multiplex PCR, lists solely in-frame clones and lacks some. The data contain 8,000 or so clones, around 89% of them seen just once; the ten biggest clones take up 4.4%. This specimen was CD4+ or CD8+ T cells sorted from blood, taken in a trial of the OX40 agonist ivuxolimab. These receptors were taken from an adult with an advanced solid tumor such as melanoma, head and neck, liver or kidney cancer.

The rearrangement uses TRBV5-5 and TRBJ1-2, with 7 bases aligning to TRBD1. V shed 3 bases, J shed 6 bases, and the junction held 5 bases outside the gene matches. The CDR3 runs 13 residues. The germline gives CDR1 SGHKS, CDR2 YYEKEE (reference sequence). CDR3 loop: CASSWHGQDGYTF. The CDR3 nucleotides read TGTGCCAGCAGCTGGCATGGACAGGATGGCTACACCTTC.

The chain employs TRBV9 and TRBJ2-1; D perhaps matches TRBD1 (6 bases). The germline V gene encodes CDR1 SGDLS and CDR2 YYNGEE. This CDR3 has 13 amino acids. Trimming left V 1 base short and J 8 bases short, with 10 bases between. The chain's CDR3 is CASSVNREYEQFF. CDR3 DNA sequence: TGTGCCAGCAGCGTAAACAGGGAATATGAGCAGTTCTTC.

The rearrangement links TRBV18 to TRBJ1-5; D not resolved. V gave up 2 bases and J gave up 4 bases, with 6 bases separating them. CDR1 is KGHSH and CDR2 is LQKENI in the germline V gene. This CDR3 comprises 13 residues. CDR3 nucleotide sequence: TGTGCCAGCTCACCAGGGAGGAATCAGCCCCAGCATTTT. It is translated as CASSPGRNQPQHF.

The genes are TRBV7-9 and TRBJ1-4; 10 bases are shared with TRBD1. The trim removed 4 bases at V and 8 bases at J, leaving 7 bases unmatched. The CDR3 consists of 15 residues. Germline CDR1 is SEHNR and CDR2 is FQNEAQ (reference sequence). CDR3 residues: CASSSDRGRREKLFF. The CDR3 bases are TGTGCCAGCAGCTCTGACAGGGGGCGCCGGGAAAAACTGTTTTTT.

This chain uses TRBV9 with TRBJ2-3, with 9 nucleotides matching TRBD2. The CDR3 totals 15 residues. Trimming took 4 bases from V and 0 from J; bases not matched to a gene: 3. CDR1 SGDLS and CDR2 YYNGEE come from the germline V gene. CDR3 sequence reads: CASSPSGTSTDTQYF. The DNA of the CDR3 is TGTGCCAGCAGCCCTAGCGGGACCAGCACAGATACGCAGTATTTT.

This clone was detected once. This chain uses TRBV5-5 with TRBJ2-7, with D unclear. V was clipped by 4 bases and J by 3 bases, with 17 bases between them. The CDR3 runs 15 residues. Germline CDR1 is SGHKS and CDR2 is YYEKEE (reference sequence). The CDR3 DNA sequence: TGTGCCAGCAGCCCTACTACTATGGCAGTCTACGAGCAGTACTTC. Translating it yields CASSPTTMAVYEQYF.

V usage is TRBV11-2 and J usage is TRBJ2-2; D perhaps matches TRBD1 (5 bases). This CDR3 has 15 amino acids. From germline, CDR1 is SGHAT and CDR2 FQNNGV. V lost 5 bases and J lost 0, with 10 bases in between. The CDR3 is CASSGAGTNTGELFF. Here the CDR3 DNA reads TGTGCCAGCAGCGGGGCAGGGACGAACACCGGGGAGCTGTTTTTT.

A single count supports this clone. The chain has TRBV19 and TRBJ2-6, with 7 bases aligning to TRBD2. Per germline, CDR1 LNHDA and CDR2 SQIVND (reference sequence). CDR3 length equals 16 residues. Trimming removed 5 bases from V and 3 bases from J; junction bases left unmatched: 7. CDR3 nucleotides: TGTGCCAGTAGTCCATGGGGGAGGGATGGGGCCAACGTCCTGACTTTC. Its translation is CASSPWGRDGANVLTF.

The chain has TRBV5-1 and TRBJ2-1, with 12 bases matching TRBD1. V shed 4 bases, J shed 6 bases, and the junction held 2 bases outside the gene matches. The CDR3 is made up of 14 amino acids. Germline CDR1 reads SGHRS; CDR2 reads YFSETQ. The CDR3 DNA is TGCGCCAGCAGCCGGGACAGGGGGCCCAATGAGCAGTTCTTC. Protein sequence: CASSRDRGPNEQFF.

This clone was observed once. The gene calls are TRBV18 and TRBJ2-2, with D unresolved. The V gene's germline CDR1 is KGHSH and CDR2 LQKENI. CDR3 length: 12 residues. V was cut by 2 bases and J by 4 bases, with 2 bases left in between. The CDR3: CASSPGTGELFF. The CDR3 region has the DNA TGTGCCAGCTCACCAGGCACCGGGGAGCTGTTTTTT.